This T cell receptor beta chain was recorded in a study of blood T cell repertoires in COVID-19. Profiled with immunoSEQ multiplex PCR; TCRdb holds only in-frame clones, not every one. The data contain fewer than 300,000 clones, 84% of them singletons. Sequencing was carried out using peripheral blood. This TCR came from a person aged 70 to 85 with COVID-19, enrolled during active disease.

Written as DNA, the CDR3 is TGTGCCAGCAGTTTAGGAGGTGGACGGGTCTACGAGCAGTACTTC. The encoded protein is CASSLGGGRVYEQYF. The chain joins TRBV28 to TRBJ2-7; D perhaps matches TRBD2 (5 bases). In germline, CDR1 is MDHEN, CDR2 SYDVKM. The CDR3 runs to 15 residues. Trimming took 2 bases from V and 3 from J, leaving 14 bases between them.